The clone carrying this T cell receptor beta chain ranks as medium-sized. Its antigen is unknown. Each patient came to thyroid surgery without any prior treatment (of any kind). This entry comes from a study of metastatic and nonmetastatic thyroid tumors. Overall study: Samples came from malignant and benign thyroid patients, and repertoires were compared across blood and tumor or nodule tissue.

Authors' data handling: Researchers built a distant-metastasis classifier for papillary thyroid cancer that drew on CDR3 differences across clinicopathological groups. TCRdb re-processed the PCR reads through MiXCR. TCRdb, not the authors, supplied the V and J calls. Here the sample spans under 35,000 clones, about 40% being singletons. Germline V gives CDR1 SGHTS, CDR2 YDEGEE. Losses at the gene ends were 3 bases for V and 5 bases for J; bases not matched to a gene: 6. The CDR3 is 17 residues long. Study-wide results and limits: Reported TCR beta diversity, measured in blood and tumor, was significantly higher for malignant thyroid tumors than for benign nodules.

This receptor was taken from a female donor with papillary thyroid cancer or a benign thyroid nodule (not recorded which). Some clones in this sample may be carry-over from other donors' samples. This rearrangement joins TRBV5-8 to TRBJ2-2, with 14 bases that match TRBD2. The material sequenced was tumor tissue. CDR3 nucleotides: TGTGCCAGCAGCTCATACGGGACTAGCGGGGGAACCGGGGAGCTGTTTTTT. Its protein product is CASSSYGTSGGTGELFF.